This TCR beta chain was retrieved from a study of blood T cell repertoires in COVID-19. Study-wide context: Acute-phase and convalescent COVID-19 samples originated in the United States, Italy and Spain.

V was clipped by 10 bases and J by 3 bases; unmatched bases: 8. The CDR3 consists of 14 residues. Germline CDR1 reads MDHEN; CDR2 reads SYDVKM. In the original analysis: Researchers report that nucleated cell counts were estimated from reference gene primer amplification. Sequencing used immunoSEQ multiplex PCR; TCRdb keeps in-frame clones, though not all of them. The V and J calls and clone size are taken from that table; D and trimming were inferred from the DNA. The sample yields about 36,000 clones, over 75% seen once. Sequenced material: peripheral blood. The chain recombines TRBV28 with TRBJ2-3, with 9 nucleotides matching TRBD2. This TCR was sampled from a human donor in a cohort sampled during active COVID-19. The DNA for the CDR3 is TGTGCCACCCTGCGGGGGGGGAGAACAGATACGCAGTATTTT. This sequence encodes CATLRGGRTDTQYF. The whole variable domain, filled in from reference TRBV28 and TRBJ2-3, reads DVKVTQSSRYLVKRTGEKVFLECVQDMDHENMFWYRQDPGLGLRLIYFSYDVKMKEKGDIPEGYSVSREKKERFSLILESASTNQTSMYLCATLRGGRTDTQYFGPGTRLTVL.